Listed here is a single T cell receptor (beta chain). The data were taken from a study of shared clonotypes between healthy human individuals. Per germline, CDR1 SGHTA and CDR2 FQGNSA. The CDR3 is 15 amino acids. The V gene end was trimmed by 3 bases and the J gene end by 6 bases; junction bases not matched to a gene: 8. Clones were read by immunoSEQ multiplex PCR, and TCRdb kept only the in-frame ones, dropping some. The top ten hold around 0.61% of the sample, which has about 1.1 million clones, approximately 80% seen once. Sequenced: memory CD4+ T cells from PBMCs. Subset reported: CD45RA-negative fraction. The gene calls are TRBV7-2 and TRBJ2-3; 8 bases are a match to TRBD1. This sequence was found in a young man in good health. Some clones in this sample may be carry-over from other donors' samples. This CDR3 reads CASSFDRGIFDTQYF. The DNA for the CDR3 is TGTGCCAGCAGCTTTGACAGGGGAATTTTTGATACGCAGTATTTT.